This entry lists 30 T cell receptor beta chains sequenced from one sample in a study of regulatory T cells in long-lasting Graves disease. Regarding time point: newly diagnosed GD, antithyroid drugs for less than 3 months. Scientists built the TCR library using RNA that was extracted from PBMCs. CDR3-region Arm-PCR and iRepertoire HTBI primers produced the TCR beta libraries. TCRdb re-called the multiplex PCR reads with MiXCR, one entry per CDR3 protein. The top ten clones hold roughly a tenth of a sample with about 540,000 distinct CDR3 sequences, 13% of them seen once. A further study also used this sample, focusing on T cells in Graves' hyperthyroidism and ophthalmopathy.

This specimen consisted of peripheral blood mononuclear cells (PBMCs), obtained at new diagnosis, from a patient treated with antithyroid drugs. The source is a man aged 25-45 years with Graves disease.

This clonotype was detected only a few times. The chain is built from TRBV27 and TRBJ1-5; D not certain. In germline, CDR1 is MNHEY, CDR2 SMNVEV (reference sequence). The CDR3 is made up of 15 amino acids. The germline V and J ends were trimmed by 5 bases and 7 bases, with 18 bases remaining between them. CDR3 bases: TGTGCCAGCAGTCCGATCGTGTCGCTGGGACAGCCCCAGCATTTT. Its translation is CASSPIVSLGQPQHF.

This clonotype showed up many times. This chain joins TRBV6-1 and TRBJ1-6, with TRBD1 matching over 7 bases. Germline V gene lookup returns CDR1 MNHNS and CDR2 SASEGT. This CDR3 has 14 residues. Losses at the gene ends were 5 bases for V and 8 bases for J; bases not matched to a gene: 6. CDR3 sequence: CASSRQGVHSPLHF. The CDR3 DNA sequence: TGTGCCAGCAGTAGACAGGGCGTTCATTCACCCCTCCACTTT.

In its sample, this clonotype was seen many times. This chain joins TRBV7-9 and TRBJ1-4; D ambiguous. This CDR3 contains 10 residues. The germline gives CDR1 SEHNR, CDR2 FQNEAQ (reference sequence). The CDR3 DNA reads TGTGTCTGGGGAGACGAAAAACTGTTTTTT. This codes for CVWGDEKLFF.

Many counts were recorded for this clonotype. CDR3 residues: CASSYDSSGLAAYNEQFF. The DNA for the CDR3 is TGTGCCAGCAGTTACGACAGTTCAGGACTAGCGGCCTACAATGAGCAGTTCTTC. The J gene is TRBJ2-1, the V gene TRBV6-2 or TRBV6-3, with TRBD2 matching over 10 bases. This CDR3 spans 18 amino acids. The V and J ends lost 2 bases and 2 bases, in that order; junction bases with no gene match: 9. In germline, CDR1 is MNHEY, CDR2 SVGEGT.

Points on this clonotype: At one of its ends the junction is not consistent with the germline gene, which may arise from a read error. This chain uses TRBV7-7 with TRBJ2-5, with no clear D. Germline lookup yields CDR1 SSHAT and CDR2 FNYEAQ (reference sequence). The CDR3 loop spans 15 amino acids. CDR3 in amino acids: CASSPRNGPRETQYF. In DNA form, the CDR3 reads TGTGCTAGCAGCCCTCGAAACGGCCCGAGAGAGACCCAGTACTTC.

The rearrangement links TRBV4-1 to TRBJ2-1; either TRBD1 or TRBD2 may fit D (5 bases each). Looked up from germline, CDR1 is MGHRA and CDR2 is YSYEKL. The CDR3 consists of 16 residues. V lost 7 bases to trimming and J lost 0 bases, with 16 bases between them. CDR3 region: CASKRGRDHSYNEQFF. DNA for the CDR3: TGCGCCAGCAAGAGGGGACGGGACCACTCCTACAATGAGCAGTTCTTC.

The chain uses TRBV19 and TRBJ2-7, with D uncertain. Trimming removed 5 bases from V and 2 bases from J, with 13 bases in between. The germline V gene has CDR1 LNHDA and CDR2 SQIVND (reference sequence). This CDR3 has 14 amino acids. For the CDR3, the DNA is TGTGCCAGTAGTCCCTTGGAGAGGCCCTACGAGCAGTACTTC. It encodes CASSPLERPYEQYF.

This clonotype was seen at least ten times. The chain links TRBV30 to TRBJ1-2, with D perhaps matching TRBD1 (5 bases). The germline V gene encodes CDR1 GTSNPN and CDR2 SVGIG (reference sequence). V lost 4 bases, J lost 0 bases, and 15 bases lay in between. The CDR3 loop spans 15 amino acids. The CDR3 DNA reads TGTGCCTGGACCTTCGACAGCACCGCTAACTATGGCTACACCTTC. Translated, it gives CAWTFDSTANYGYTF.

In its sample, this clonotype was seen many times. V is TRBV20-1 and J is TRBJ2-5; D might be TRBD2 (6 bases). Germline CDR1 is DFQATT and CDR2 is SNEGSKA (reference sequence). V lost 6 bases and J lost 5, with 22 bases in between. This CDR3 has 15 residues. The CDR3 spells CSAAHTEYGGETQYF. The CDR3 bases are TGCAGTGCCGCACACACCGAATATGGGGGGGAGACCCAGTACTTC.

Ten or more counts support this clonotype. The chain has TRBV29-1 and TRBJ2-7; maybe TRBD2 (5 bases). The V and J ends lost 6 bases and 0 bases respectively, with 9 bases between them. Germline assignment: CDR1 SQVTM and CDR2 ANQGSEA. The CDR3 loop spans 12 amino acids. Here the CDR3 reads CSVLGSSYEQYF. Written as DNA, the CDR3 is TGCAGCGTCCTAGGGAGCTCCTACGAGCAGTACTTC.

The J gene is TRBJ1-1, the V gene TRBV3-1; D might be TRBD1 (5 bases). Germline V CDR1 and CDR2: LGHDT, YNNKEL (reference sequence). The CDR3 length is 15 residues. V lost 1 base and J 4 bases, leaving 13 bases between the germline ends. The CDR3: CASSQAHLGGTEAFF. CDR3 DNA sequence: TGTGCCAGCAGCCAAGCTCATTTGGGGGGCACTGAAGCTTTCTTT.

This clonotype was found many times. The V and J genes are TRBV12-3 or TRBV12-4 and TRBJ1-2, with D possibly being TRBD1 (5 bases). The CDR3 totals 14 residues. The ends were cut back, 5 bases at V and 7 bases at J, with 17 bases in the middle. The CDR3 nucleotides read TGTGCCAGCAGTGGGGGGATAGGGCTTGGTGGCTACACCTTC. This gives the protein CASSGGIGLGGYTF.

This clonotype was detected many times. The chain is built from TRBV6-1 and TRBJ2-3; 13 bases are shared with TRBD2. Germline CDR1 MNHNS, CDR2 SASEGT. The CDR3 totals 15 residues. J lost 4 bases, V lost 4 bases, and 2 bases had no gene match. CDR3 bases: TGTGCCAGCAGTGGGACTAGCGGGAGTCCAGATACGCAGTATTTT. It specifies CASSGTSGSPDTQYF.

This clonotype showed up just a few times. The chain uses TRBV5-6 and TRBJ1-1, with TRBD1 as a possible D gene (5 bases). Germline-derived CDR1 and CDR2 are SGHDT and YYEEEE. CDR3 length: 15 residues. Trimming took off 4 bases at V and 1 base at J, with 14 bases between the two ends. CDR3 sequence (DNA): TGTGCCAGCAGCGGGACCGGGACTGCGAACACTGAAGCTTTCTTT. Amino acids: CASSGTGTANTEAFF.

As to this clonotype: Given a much more abundant clone one base away, this may be a read error. Likely a read error: the CDR3 ends without its conserved phenylalanine or tryptophan. The chain recombines TRBV6-2 or TRBV6-3 with TRBJ1-5; D uncertain. Trimming removed 6 bases from V and 0 bases from J, with 12 bases in between. The CDR3 is 15 amino acids. The germline V gene has CDR1 MNHEY and CDR2 SVGEGT. The CDR3 is CASRPPGLSNQPQHS. CDR3 DNA sequence: TGTGCCAGCAGACCCCCAGGCCTTAGCAATCAGCCCCAGCATTCT.

This clonotype was seen at least ten times. The V call is TRBV29-1, the J call TRBJ2-7, with a tentative D call TRBD2 (5 bases). V lost 1 base and J 7 bases, leaving 17 bases between the germline ends. The CDR3 has 14 amino acids. Per the germline V gene, CDR1 is SQVTM and CDR2 is ANQGSEA. This CDR3 reads CSVEGGLVLGEQYF. The CDR3 bases are TGCAGCGTTGAAGGAGGGCTGGTCCTGGGAGAGCAGTACTTC.

In this sample, this clonotype turned up a few times. The chain carries TRBV20-1 and TRBJ1-3; D remains unclear. CDR1 DFQATT and CDR2 SNEGSKA come from the germline V gene (reference sequence). The V gene lost 4 bases and the J gene lost 0 bases, with 7 bases spanning the gap. CDR3 length: 13 amino acids. The CDR3 DNA follows: TGCAGTGCTATATACCTCTCTGGAAACACCATATATTTT. It encodes CSAIYLSGNTIYF.

This clonotype was recorded many times. J is TRBJ2-7 and V is TRBV7-2; D is undetermined. Germline CDR1 is SGHTA and CDR2 is FQGNSA. Trimming removed 8 bases from V and 1 base from J, with 15 bases in between. The CDR3 contains 14 residues. CDR3 protein: CASGLGSFSYEQYF. For the CDR3, the DNA is TGTGCCAGCGGGCTGGGCAGCTTTTCCTACGAGCAGTACTTC.

The chain is built from TRBV12-3 or TRBV12-4 and TRBJ2-7; 11 positions agree with TRBD2. CDR3 length: 14 amino acids. With V trimmed by 5 bases and J by 2 bases, 2 bases remained unmatched. CDR3 loop: CASSQGLAAYEQYF. The CDR3 DNA reads TGTGCCAGCAGTCAGGGACTAGCGGCCTACGAGCAGTACTTC.

Many counts were recorded for this clonotype. The V and J genes are TRBV12-3 or TRBV12-4 and TRBJ2-3; D perhaps matches TRBD1 (5 bases). The V end was cut by 6 bases, the J end by 1 base, with 14 bases between. The CDR3 covers 15 residues. CDR3 nucleotide sequence: TGTGCCAGCAGGGGCTGGGGCGCGGGCACAGATACGCAGTATTTT. It yields the protein CASRGWGAGTDTQYF.

This clonotype was recorded many times. The V gene is TRBV14, the J gene TRBJ2-4; the D is unclear. Germline CDR1 SGHDN, CDR2 FVKESK. V was clipped by 2 bases and J by 3 bases, with 11 bases between them. The CDR3 is 15 amino acids. CDR3 sequence reads: CASSQLGIGKNIQYF. The DNA of the CDR3 is TGTGCCAGCAGCCAATTAGGGATAGGCAAAAACATTCAGTACTTC.

Ten or more counts support this clonotype. This chain joins TRBV7-2 and TRBJ1-2, with D unclear. The germline V gene has CDR1 SGHTA and CDR2 FQGNSA. Trimming removed 3 bases from V and 8 bases from J, with 16 bases in between. The CDR3 covers 14 residues. CDR3 DNA sequence: TGTGCCAGCAGCTTGGTTTTTGGGCGGGCCGGCTACACCTTC. It yields the protein CASSLVFGRAGYTF.

Ten or more counts support this clonotype. The chain couples TRBV15 to TRBJ2-3; 13 positions agree with TRBD2. Losses at the gene ends were 5 bases for V and 6 bases for J; bases not matched to a gene: 8. The CDR3 extends over 16 amino acids. Germline V gives CDR1 LNHNV, CDR2 YYDKDF (reference sequence). CDR3 region: CATSGGTSGISDTQYF. CDR3 in DNA: TGTGCCACCAGCGGCGGGACTAGCGGGATTTCGGATACGCAGTATTTT.

This clonotype was picked up a small number of times. The chain recombines TRBV9 with TRBJ2-2; D is unresolved. There are 13 residues in the CDR3. Germline values: CDR1 SGDLS, CDR2 YYNGEE. The V end lost 2 bases, the J end lost 4 bases, and 6 bases lay between the germline ends. The chain's CDR3 is CASSVLGTGELFF. In nucleotides, the CDR3 is TGTGCCAGCAGCGTGTTGGGCACCGGGGAGCTGTTTTTT.

This clonotype was observed at least ten times. This chain joins TRBV5-1 and TRBJ2-2; D is possibly TRBD1 (6 bases). Trimming cost V 0 bases and J 7 bases, with 13 bases left between them. Germline CDR1 reads SGHRS; CDR2 reads YFSETQ. This CDR3 region has 15 residues. This CDR3 reads CASSLVRGGVGELFF. CDR3 DNA: TGCGCCAGCAGCTTGGTCAGGGGCGGAGTCGGGGAGCTGTTTTTT.

This clonotype was recorded at least ten times. V gene TRBV30 combines with J gene TRBJ1-5; the D is unclear. Germline-derived CDR1 and CDR2 are GTSNPN and SVGIG (reference sequence). The CDR3 has 13 amino acids. V lost 1 base and J 3 bases, leaving 7 bases between the germline ends. The CDR3 sequence is CAWSEDSNQPQHF. CDR3 DNA sequence: TGTGCCTGGAGTGAGGATTCCAATCAGCCCCAGCATTTT.

This clonotype showed up just a few times. The chain recombines TRBV9 with TRBJ2-4; the D gene could be TRBD1 or TRBD2 (5 bases each). The germline V and J ends were trimmed by 3 bases and 6 bases, with 10 bases remaining between them. Germline values: CDR1 SGDLS, CDR2 YYNGEE. This CDR3 has 13 amino acids. The CDR3 nucleotides are TGTGCCAGCAGCGCCGGGACGACAAACATTCAGTACTTC. Its protein product is CASSAGTTNIQYF.

This clonotype was found many times. The genes are TRBV5-1 and TRBJ1-1; D is unresolved. This CDR3 comprises 14 residues. V lost 0 bases, J lost 3 bases, and 9 bases lay in between. Per the germline V gene, CDR1 is SGHRS and CDR2 is YFSETQ. The CDR3 DNA sequence: TGCGCCAGCAGCTTGGGGCGGGTTGACACTGAAGCTTTCTTT. It translates to CASSLGRVDTEAFF.

There are many counts of this clonotype. As DNA, the CDR3 is TGCAGCGTTGCTAGCTACGAGCAGTACTTC. Translation gives CSVASYEQYF. This rearrangement joins TRBV29-1 to TRBJ2-7, with D hard to call. Germline-derived CDR1 and CDR2 are SQVTM and ANQGSEA. CDR3 size: 10 residues. Trimming removed 4 bases from V and 3 bases from J, with 4 bases in between.

This clonotype showed up many times. V is TRBV30 and J is TRBJ2-5; 10 bases fit TRBD2. J was trimmed by 5 bases and V by 0 bases; bases with no gene match: 9. The CDR3 is 16 amino acids. Germline V gives CDR1 GTSNPN, CDR2 SVGIG (reference sequence). CDR3 nucleotide sequence: TGTGCCTGGAGTGTAGGGACTAGCGCAAGAGGGGAGACCCAGTACTTC. Translated, it gives CAWSVGTSARGETQYF. The full variable domain, with the rest looked up from reference TRBV30 and TRBJ2-5, is SQTIHQWPATLVQPVGSPLSLECTVEGTSNPNLYWYRQAAGRGLQLLFYSVGIGQISSEVPQNLSASRPQDRQFILSSKKLLLSDSGFYLCAWSVGTSARGETQYFGPGTRLLVL.